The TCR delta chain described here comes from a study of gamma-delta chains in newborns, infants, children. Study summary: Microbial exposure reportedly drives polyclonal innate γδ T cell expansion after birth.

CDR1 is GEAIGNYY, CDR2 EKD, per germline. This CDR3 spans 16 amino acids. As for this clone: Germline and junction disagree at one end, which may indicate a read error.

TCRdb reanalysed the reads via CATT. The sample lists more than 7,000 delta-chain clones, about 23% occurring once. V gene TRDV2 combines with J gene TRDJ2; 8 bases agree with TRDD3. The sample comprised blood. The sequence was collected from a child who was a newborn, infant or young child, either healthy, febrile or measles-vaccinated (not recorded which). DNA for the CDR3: TGTGCCTGTGACCCCCGGGGGGATAGGGCCACAGCACAACTCTTCTTC. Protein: CACDPRGDRATAQLFF.